This entry describes one TCR beta chain. Its cognate antigen is unknown. These data come from a study of Graves' ophthalmopathy and Graves' hyperthyroidism. Notes on the study in general: For predicting ophthalmopathy progression, the model had more than 60% sensitivity and 72.22% specificity.

This CDR3 is 16 amino acids long. Unmatched junction bases numbered 14, after V lost 7 bases and J lost 7 bases. Uncontrolled infections, other autoimmune diseases, pregnancy or lactation barred patients from enrollment. The diagnosis combined clinical symptoms, thyroxine, TRAb, thyroid ultrasound and orbital computed tomography scans. Sampling about 9.7 ml of fresh peripheral blood provided the PBMCs. RNA transcripts were the template, and TCR beta CDR3 regions were amplified from them. First-round RT-PCR with HTBI primers preceded a second-round multiplex PCR. TCRdb re-called the multiplex PCR reads with MiXCR, one entry per CDR3 protein. The sample carries 500,000 to 800,000 distinct CDR3 sequences, just over 40% recorded once.

The specimen was peripheral blood. The chain combines TRBV12-3 or TRBV12-4 with TRBJ2-5; TRBD1 matches 11 bases. The clonotype originates from an adult man with Graves' ophthalmopathy. DNA of the CDR3: TGTGCCAGCACCTTAGGTGGGACAGGGGGAGGGGGGACCCAGTACTTC. Protein product: CASTLGGTGGGGTQYF.